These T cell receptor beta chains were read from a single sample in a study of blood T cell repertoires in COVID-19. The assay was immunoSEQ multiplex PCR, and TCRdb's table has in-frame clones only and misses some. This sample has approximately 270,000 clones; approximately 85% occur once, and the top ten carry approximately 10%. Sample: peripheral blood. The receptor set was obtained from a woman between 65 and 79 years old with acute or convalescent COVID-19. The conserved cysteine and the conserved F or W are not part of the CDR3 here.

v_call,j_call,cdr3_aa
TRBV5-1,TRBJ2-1,ASRLGGGINEQF
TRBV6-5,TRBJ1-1,ASSYSGVGGEAF
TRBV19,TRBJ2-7,ASSTLTGIPYEQY
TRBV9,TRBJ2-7,ASSPPGLAGREQY
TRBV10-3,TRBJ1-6,AISESGNTPLH
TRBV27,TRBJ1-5,ASSLKGGQSNQPQH
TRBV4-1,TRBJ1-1,ASSLEAGTEAF
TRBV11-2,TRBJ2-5,ASTSPQETQY
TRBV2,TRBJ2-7,ASSRTSGTYEQY
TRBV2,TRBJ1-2,ASSEGLGQIYGYT
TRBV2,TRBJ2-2,ASFLGTGKNTGELF
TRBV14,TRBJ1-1,ASSRSMNTEAF
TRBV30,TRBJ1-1,AWSVSGTGGVAF
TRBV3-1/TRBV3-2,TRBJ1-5,ASSQAGTGGNQPQH
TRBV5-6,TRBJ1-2,ASSLNWDRSGYGYT
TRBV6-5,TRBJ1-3,ASTRVAGNTIY
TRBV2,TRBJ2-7,ASSLRDSTYEQY
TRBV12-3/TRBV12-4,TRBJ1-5,ASSLREDQPQH
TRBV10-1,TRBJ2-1,ASTPGGGDEQF
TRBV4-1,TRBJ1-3,ASSQALRGNTIY